The rows below give T cell receptor beta chains drawn from one sample of a study of cytomegalovirus exposure and HLA in healthy donors. Clones were read by immunoSEQ multiplex PCR, and TCRdb kept only the in-frame ones, dropping some. The sample lists 55,000 to 80,000 clones; 85% were seen once. The sequenced sample was PBMCs. The receptors here all came from a female donor in good health and CMV-seronegative. The CDR3 runs from the conserved cysteine through the conserved F or W. Fields, in order: clone size, J gene, CDR3 length, V gene, D gene, CDR3 DNA, CDR3 protein. A D gene is named only where the DNA matches it firmly. Clone size is shown for a subset of rows, as once, few, many or a class of expanded clone.

clone_size: few; j_call: TRBJ2-7; cdr3_length: 13; v_call: TRBV6-5; d_call: -; cdr3_nt: TGTGCCAGCAGCCCACAACGCTCCTACGAGCAGTACTTC; cdr3_aa: CASSPQRSYEQYF
clone_size: -; j_call: TRBJ2-5; cdr3_length: 15; v_call: TRBV6-5; d_call: -; cdr3_nt: TGTGCCAGCAGTTACGTACATTCGGGGAAAGAGACCCAGTACTTC; cdr3_aa: CASSYVHSGKETQYF
clone_size: -; j_call: TRBJ2-4; cdr3_length: 15; v_call: TRBV7-9; d_call: TRBD1; cdr3_nt: TGTGCCAGCAGCAAGACCGGGACAGGGGTAAACATTCAGTACTTC; cdr3_aa: CASSKTGTGVNIQYF
clone_size: -; j_call: TRBJ2-5; cdr3_length: 16; v_call: TRBV13; d_call: TRBD2; cdr3_nt: TGTGCCAGCAGCCCCGGCCTAGCGGGGGGGCGTGAGACCCAGTACTTC; cdr3_aa: CASSPGLAGGRETQYF
clone_size: -; j_call: TRBJ2-3; cdr3_length: 14; v_call: TRBV4-1; d_call: -; cdr3_nt: TGCGCCAGCAGCCAAGTCTGGGGCCCAGATACGCAGTATTTT; cdr3_aa: CASSQVWGPDTQYF
clone_size: -; j_call: TRBJ1-2; cdr3_length: 12; v_call: TRBV7-2; d_call: -; cdr3_nt: TGTGCCAGCAGCTTGGGAACCAGGGCCCACACCTTC; cdr3_aa: CASSLGTRAHTF
clone_size: -; j_call: TRBJ1-3; cdr3_length: 15; v_call: TRBV6-1; d_call: -; cdr3_nt: TGTGCCAGCAGACCGCCCGGGACTGGGGGAAACACCATATATTTT; cdr3_aa: CASRPPGTGGNTIYF
clone_size: once; j_call: TRBJ2-7; cdr3_length: 16; v_call: TRBV10-2; d_call: TRBD1; cdr3_nt: TGCGCCAGCAGTGGCTTAGACGGGACAGGGCTGTACGAGCAGTACTTC; cdr3_aa: CASSGLDGTGLYEQYF
clone_size: -; j_call: TRBJ2-7; cdr3_length: 16; v_call: TRBV28; d_call: TRBD2; cdr3_nt: TGTGCCAGCAGCCCACTAGCGGGAAAGGGATCCTACGAGCAGTACTTC; cdr3_aa: CASSPLAGKGSYEQYF
clone_size: -; j_call: TRBJ1-6; cdr3_length: 14; v_call: TRBV9; d_call: -; cdr3_nt: TGTGCCAGCAGCGTAGACGCCAGGAGGTCACCCCTCCACTTT; cdr3_aa: CASSVDARRSPLHF
clone_size: -; j_call: TRBJ1-1; cdr3_length: 14; v_call: TRBV7-9; d_call: TRBD1; cdr3_nt: TGTGCCAGCAGCTCGGGACAGGGAGACACTGAAGCTTTCTTT; cdr3_aa: CASSSGQGDTEAFF
clone_size: few; j_call: TRBJ2-5; cdr3_length: 13; v_call: TRBV7-2; d_call: -; cdr3_nt: TGTGCCAGCAGCCCAGGGTGGCAAGAGACCCAGTACTTC; cdr3_aa: CASSPGWQETQYF
clone_size: -; j_call: TRBJ1-2; cdr3_length: 15; v_call: TRBV19; d_call: -; cdr3_nt: TGTGCCAGTACCCTCTCAGGGGCGGCTAACTATGGCTACACCTTC; cdr3_aa: CASTLSGAANYGYTF
clone_size: -; j_call: TRBJ1-2; cdr3_length: 15; v_call: TRBV15; d_call: -; cdr3_nt: TGTGCCACCAGCAGGGCCCATAGCAGGGGCGATGGCTACACCTTC; cdr3_aa: CATSRAHSRGDGYTF
clone_size: -; j_call: TRBJ1-2; cdr3_length: 14; v_call: TRBV9; d_call: TRBD1; cdr3_nt: TGTGCCAGCAGCGTAGGAGGGGACAGCTATGGCTACACCTTC; cdr3_aa: CASSVGGDSYGYTF
clone_size: -; j_call: TRBJ2-5; cdr3_length: 12; v_call: TRBV5-6; d_call: TRBD1; cdr3_nt: TGTGCCAGCAGCCCGGACAGGGAGACCCAGTACTTC; cdr3_aa: CASSPDRETQYF
clone_size: -; j_call: TRBJ2-3; cdr3_length: 16; v_call: TRBV7-9; d_call: TRBD2; cdr3_nt: TGTGCCAGCAGCTCCCCGCTAGCGGGGTCCGTAGATACGCAGTATTTT; cdr3_aa: CASSSPLAGSVDTQYF
clone_size: -; j_call: TRBJ2-7; cdr3_length: 11; v_call: TRBV27; d_call: -; cdr3_nt: TGTGCCAGCAGTTTCGGCTACGAGCAGTACTTC; cdr3_aa: CASSFGYEQYF
clone_size: -; j_call: TRBJ2-5; cdr3_length: 13; v_call: TRBV2; d_call: TRBD2; cdr3_nt: TGTGCCAGCAAGCGGGGGGGCGGGGAGACCCAGTACTTC; cdr3_aa: CASKRGGGETQYF
clone_size: -; j_call: TRBJ2-4; cdr3_length: 16; v_call: TRBV19; d_call: TRBD2; cdr3_nt: TGTGCCAGTACATTCTCTGCGGCGGGAGTTGTGAACATTCAGTACTTC; cdr3_aa: CASTFSAAGVVNIQYF